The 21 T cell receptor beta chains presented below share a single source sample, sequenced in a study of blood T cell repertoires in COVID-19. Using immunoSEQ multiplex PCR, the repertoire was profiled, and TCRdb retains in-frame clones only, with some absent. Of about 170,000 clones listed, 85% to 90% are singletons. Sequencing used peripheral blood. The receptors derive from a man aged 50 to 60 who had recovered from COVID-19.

The CDR3 nucleotides are TGTGCCAGCAGCGTTACAGGGGCTGGCACCGGGGAGCTGTTTTTT. Protein: CASSVTGAGTGELFF. J is TRBJ2-2 and V is TRBV7-2; 7 bases are shared with TRBD1. Trimming took 5 bases from V and 4 from J; bases not matched to a gene: 7. This CDR3 region has 15 residues. The germline CDR1 and CDR2 sequences are SGHTA and FQGNSA.

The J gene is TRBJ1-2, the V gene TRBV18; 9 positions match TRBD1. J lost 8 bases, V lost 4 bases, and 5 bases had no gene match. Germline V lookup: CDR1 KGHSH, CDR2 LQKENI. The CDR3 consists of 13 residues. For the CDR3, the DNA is TGTGCCAGCTCACAACAGGGGGCCGGAGGCTACACCTTC. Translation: CASSQQGAGGYTF.

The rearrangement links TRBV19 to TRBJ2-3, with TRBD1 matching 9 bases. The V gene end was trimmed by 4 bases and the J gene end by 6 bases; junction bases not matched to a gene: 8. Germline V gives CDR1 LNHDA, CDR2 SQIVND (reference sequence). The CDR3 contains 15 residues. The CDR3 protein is CASSTDRGLSDTQYF. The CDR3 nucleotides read TGTGCCAGTAGTACCGACAGGGGGTTATCCGATACGCAGTATTTT.

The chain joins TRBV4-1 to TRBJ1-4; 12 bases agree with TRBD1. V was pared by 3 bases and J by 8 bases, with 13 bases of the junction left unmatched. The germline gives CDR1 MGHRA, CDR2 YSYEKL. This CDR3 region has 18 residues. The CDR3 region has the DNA TGCGCCAGCAGCCATCAACCGGGACAGGGGGCTGTGAGGGAAAAACTGTTTTTT. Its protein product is CASSHQPGQGAVREKLFF.

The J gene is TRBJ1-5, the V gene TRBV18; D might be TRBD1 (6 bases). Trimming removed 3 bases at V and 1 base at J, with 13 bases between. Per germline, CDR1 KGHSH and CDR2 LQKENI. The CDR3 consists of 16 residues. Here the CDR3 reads CASSPSTGSSNQPQHF. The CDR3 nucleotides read TGTGCCAGCTCACCTAGTACAGGGTCCAGCAATCAGCCCCAGCATTTT.

DNA for the CDR3: TGTGCCAGCAGCCAAGTCCTCACACCGCTAGATACGCAGTATTTT. Translating gives CASSQVLTPLDTQYF. This chain uses TRBV3-1 (or the pseudogene TRBV3-2) with TRBJ2-3; D is ambiguous. The CDR3 consists of 15 residues. Germline V gene data show CDR1 as LGHDT and CDR2 as YNNKEL (reference sequence). V gave up 1 base and J gave up 5 bases, with 13 bases separating them.

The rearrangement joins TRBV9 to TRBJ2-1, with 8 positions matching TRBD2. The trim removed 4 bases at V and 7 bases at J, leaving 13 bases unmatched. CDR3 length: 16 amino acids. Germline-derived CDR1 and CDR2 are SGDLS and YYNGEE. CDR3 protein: CASSPRRSGSDNEQFF. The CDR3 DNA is TGTGCCAGCAGCCCCCGTAGGAGCGGGAGCGATAATGAGCAGTTCTTC.

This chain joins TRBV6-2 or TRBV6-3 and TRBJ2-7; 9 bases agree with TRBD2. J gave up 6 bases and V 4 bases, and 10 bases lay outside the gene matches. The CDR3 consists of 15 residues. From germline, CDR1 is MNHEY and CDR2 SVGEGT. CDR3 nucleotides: TGTGCCAGCAGTTCTCCTTCGCGGGGGGGCTCCGAGCAGTACTTC. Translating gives CASSSPSRGGSEQYF.

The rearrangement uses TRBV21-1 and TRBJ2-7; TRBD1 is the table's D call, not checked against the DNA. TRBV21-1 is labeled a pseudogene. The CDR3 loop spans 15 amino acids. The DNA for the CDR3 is TGTGCCAGCAGCAAGGCCGAGGACAGGCCCTACGAGCAGTACTTC. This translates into CASSKAEDRPYEQYF.

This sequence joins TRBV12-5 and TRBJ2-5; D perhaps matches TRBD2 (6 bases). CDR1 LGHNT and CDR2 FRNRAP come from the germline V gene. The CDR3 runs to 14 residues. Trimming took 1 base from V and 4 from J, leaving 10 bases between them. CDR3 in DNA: TGTGCTAGTGGTTTGGACAGGCGGGGAGAGACCCAGTACTTC. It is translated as CASGLDRRGETQYF.

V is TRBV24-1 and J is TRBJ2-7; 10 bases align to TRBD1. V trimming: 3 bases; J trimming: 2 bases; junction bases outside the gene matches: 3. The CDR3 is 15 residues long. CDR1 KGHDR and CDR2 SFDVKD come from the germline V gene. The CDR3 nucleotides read TGTGCCACCAGTGATGCGGACAGGGGGGCCTACGAGCAGTACTTC. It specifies CATSDADRGAYEQYF.

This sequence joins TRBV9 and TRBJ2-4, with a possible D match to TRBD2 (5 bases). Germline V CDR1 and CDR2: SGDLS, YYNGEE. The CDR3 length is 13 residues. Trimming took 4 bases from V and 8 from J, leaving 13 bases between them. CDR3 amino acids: CASSLGIGDIQYF. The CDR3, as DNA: TGTGCCAGCAGCCTCGGGATTGGGGACATTCAGTACTTC.

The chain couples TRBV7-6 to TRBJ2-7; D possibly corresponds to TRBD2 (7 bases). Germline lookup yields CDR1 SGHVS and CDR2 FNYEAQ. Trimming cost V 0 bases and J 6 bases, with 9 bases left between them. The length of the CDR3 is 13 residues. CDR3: CASSLAGGGEQYF. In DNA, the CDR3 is TGTGCCAGCAGCTTAGCGGGAGGGGGCGAGCAGTACTTC.

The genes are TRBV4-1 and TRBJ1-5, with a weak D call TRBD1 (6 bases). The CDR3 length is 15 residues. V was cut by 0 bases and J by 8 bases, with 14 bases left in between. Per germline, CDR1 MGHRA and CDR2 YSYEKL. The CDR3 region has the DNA TGCGCCAGCAGCCAAGAGGAGGGGGGGAGTGAGCCCCAGCATTTT. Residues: CASSQEEGGSEPQHF.

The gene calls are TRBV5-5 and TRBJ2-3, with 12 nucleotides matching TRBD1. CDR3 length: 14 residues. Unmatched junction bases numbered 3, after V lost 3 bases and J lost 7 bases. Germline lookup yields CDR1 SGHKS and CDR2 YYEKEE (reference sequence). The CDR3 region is CASSSGQGANTQYF. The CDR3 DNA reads TGTGCCAGCAGCTCGGGACAGGGGGCGAATACGCAGTATTTT. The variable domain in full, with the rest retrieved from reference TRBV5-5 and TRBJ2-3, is DAGVTQSPTHLIKTRGQQVTLRCSPISGHKSVSWYQQVLGQGPQFIFQYYEKEERGRGNFPDRFSARQFPNYSSELNVNALLLGDSALYLCASSSGQGANTQYFGPGTRLTVL.

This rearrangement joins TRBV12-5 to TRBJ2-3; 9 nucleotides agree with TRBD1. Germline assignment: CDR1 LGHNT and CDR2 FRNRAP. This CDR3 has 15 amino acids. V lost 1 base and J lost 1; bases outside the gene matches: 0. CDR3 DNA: TGTGCTAGTGGTTTGGGGACAGGGGGCACAGATACGCAGTATTTT. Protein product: CASGLGTGGTDTQYF.

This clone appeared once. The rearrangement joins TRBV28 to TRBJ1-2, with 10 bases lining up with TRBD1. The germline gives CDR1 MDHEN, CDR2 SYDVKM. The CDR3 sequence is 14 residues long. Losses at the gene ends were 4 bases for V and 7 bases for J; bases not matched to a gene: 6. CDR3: CASSSTGGFGGYTF. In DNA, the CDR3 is TGTGCCAGCAGTTCGACAGGGGGCTTCGGTGGCTACACCTTC.

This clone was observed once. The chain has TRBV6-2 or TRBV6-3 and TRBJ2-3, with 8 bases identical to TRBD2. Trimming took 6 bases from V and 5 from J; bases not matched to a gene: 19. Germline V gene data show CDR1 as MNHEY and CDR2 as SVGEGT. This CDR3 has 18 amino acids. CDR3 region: CASSHRDRTSRPGDTQYF. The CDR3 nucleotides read TGTGCCAGCAGCCACCGGGACCGGACTAGCCGCCCCGGAGATACGCAGTATTTT.

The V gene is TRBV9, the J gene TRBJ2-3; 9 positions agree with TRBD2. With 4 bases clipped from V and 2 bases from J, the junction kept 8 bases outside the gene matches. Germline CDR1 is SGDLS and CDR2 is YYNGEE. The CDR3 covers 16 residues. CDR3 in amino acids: CASSPGAGGPTDTQYF. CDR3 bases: TGTGCCAGCAGCCCAGGGGCGGGGGGGCCCACAGATACGCAGTATTTT.

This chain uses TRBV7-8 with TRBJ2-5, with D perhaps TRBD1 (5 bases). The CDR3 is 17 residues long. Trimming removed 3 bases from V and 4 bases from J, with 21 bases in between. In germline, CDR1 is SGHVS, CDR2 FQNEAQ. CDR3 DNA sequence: TGTGCCAGCAGCTTCCTCCCGACAGCCGCCGCCCGAGAGACCCAGTACTTC. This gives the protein CASSFLPTAAARETQYF. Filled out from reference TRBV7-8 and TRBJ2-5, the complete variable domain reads GAGVSQSPRYKVAKRGQDVALRCDPISGHVSLFWYQQALGQGPEFLTYFQNEAQLDKSGLPSDRFFAERPEGSVSTLKIQRTQQEDSAVYLCASSFLPTAAARETQYFGPGTRLLVL.

The chain's CDR3 is CASSLGLAGVVGEQYF. For the CDR3, the DNA is TGTGCCAGCAGTTTGGGACTAGCGGGAGTGGTAGGCGAGCAGTACTTC. The V call is TRBV7-9, the J call TRBJ2-7, with 14 bases fitting TRBD2. J lost 6 bases, V lost 6 bases, and 10 bases had no gene match. CDR1 and CDR2 (germline): SEHNR, FQNEAQ (reference sequence). This CDR3 region has 16 residues.